A single sample is the source of the 17 T cell receptor beta chains below, sequenced in a study of blood T cells in healthy people across ages (dated by TCRdb to between 2014 and 2017). The method behind the library was 5' RACE. This sample was sequenced with an Illumina HiSeq 2500. The second PCR ran for about 6 to 12 cycles and used a J-beta primer mix along with a sample-barcoded 5' primer. The public sequencing data were trimmed at Q25 with fastp and processed into clonotypes with MiXCR by TCRdb, which kept only in-frame beta chains. Each entry merges the rows of one CDR3 protein and shows their most common DNA and genes. This sample is represented by around 1,500,000 distinct CDR3 sequences; roughly 30% of them were singletons. 7.7% of the sample rests with the top ten. The sample taken for sequencing was blood. The receptor source for this set is a woman under 40 in good health.

There are many counts of this clonotype. J is TRBJ1-5 and V is TRBV7-9; 7 bases map to TRBD1. V dropped 6 bases and J dropped 4; count of bases not matched to a gene: 6. The CDR3 sequence is 14 residues long. The germline V gene encodes CDR1 SEHNR and CDR2 FQNEAQ (reference sequence). CDR3 amino acids: CASSTGASNQPQHF. CDR3 sequence (DNA): TGTGCCAGCAGTACAGGGGCATCGAATCAGCCCCAGCATTTT.

At least ten counts were recorded for this clonotype. The rearrangement links TRBV7-2 to TRBJ2-7; D not certain. Trimming left V 6 bases short and J 4 bases short, with 10 bases between. The CDR3 consists of 12 residues. Germline V CDR1 and CDR2: SGHTA, FQGNSA. CDR3 DNA: TGTGCCAGCAGTCTTATCGGATACGAGCAGTACTTC. This gives the protein CASSLIGYEQYF.

This clonotype has a handful of counts. The gene calls are TRBV6-6 and TRBJ1-5; D is undetermined. Deletions cut 6 bases from V and 6 bases from J, with 12 bases between. This CDR3 has 13 residues. The V gene's germline CDR1 is MNHNY and CDR2 SVGAGI (reference sequence). Here the CDR3 reads CASSTSGLQPQHF. In nucleotides, the CDR3 is TGTGCCAGCAGCACCAGTGGGCTTCAGCCCCAGCATTTT.

The chain links TRBV7-2 to TRBJ2-1; no reliable D call. The DNA end is more similar to TRBJ2-7, so the J call may be wrong. Germline V gene lookup returns CDR1 SGHTA and CDR2 FQGNSA. CDR3 length equals 14 residues. In nucleotides, the CDR3 is TGTGCCAGCAGCCCATTCCCGATTCTTCGAGGGCAGTACTTC. It yields the protein CASSPFPILRGQYF.

This clonotype was counted a few times. This rearrangement joins TRBV12-3 or TRBV12-4 to TRBJ2-1, with unresolved D. The V and J ends lost 7 bases and 5 bases respectively, with 12 bases between them. CDR3 size: 13 residues. CDR3 loop: CASTLPPNNEQFF. In DNA form, the CDR3 reads TGTGCCAGCACCTTGCCCCCAAACAATGAGCAGTTCTTC.

In this sample, this clonotype turned up a few times. The chain joins TRBV24-1 to TRBJ2-7, with D unclear. With 9 bases removed from V and 6 bases from J, the gap between germline ends came to 17 bases. Germline V gene sequence: CDR1 KGHDR, CDR2 SFDVKD. The CDR3 runs 13 residues. CDR3 in DNA: TGTGCCACCTCGGACGGTAATGTAGTCGAGCAGTACTTC. Encoded protein: CATSDGNVVEQYF.

This clonotype showed up just a few times. The chain links TRBV7-2 to TRBJ2-4; D is undetermined. Germline assignment: CDR1 SGHTA and CDR2 FQGNSA. The CDR3 runs 15 residues. The V end lost 8 bases, the J end lost 0 bases, and 14 bases lay between the germline ends. Here the CDR3 reads CASGSGGIAKNIQYF. The CDR3 nucleotides are TGTGCCAGCGGTTCGGGTGGTATAGCCAAAAACATTCAGTACTTC.

This chain connects TRBV29-1 to TRBJ2-7, with 10 nucleotides matching TRBD2. The junction had 4 bases not matched to a gene; V was cut back by 6 bases and J by 2 bases. Germline V lookup: CDR1 SQVTM, CDR2 ANQGSEA. The CDR3 has 13 amino acids. For the CDR3, the DNA is TGCAGCGTCTCAGCGGGGGGGACCTACGAGCAGTACTTC. Its translation: CSVSAGGTYEQYF.

The V gene is TRBV2, the J gene TRBJ2-5, with 10 bases that match TRBD2. The junction had 6 bases not matched to a gene; V was cut back by 4 bases and J by 4 bases. In germline, CDR1 is SNHLY, CDR2 FYNNEI. This CDR3 contains 15 residues. CDR3 sequence reads: CASSVTSGAIETQYF. The CDR3 DNA sequence: TGTGCCAGCAGTGTCACTAGCGGGGCCATAGAGACCCAGTACTTC.

This clonotype showed up many times. This chain links TRBV7-8 with TRBJ1-2; 8 nucleotides align to TRBD1. V shed 5 bases, J shed 4 bases, and the junction held 6 bases outside the gene matches. This CDR3 comprises 14 residues. Germline V gives CDR1 SGHVS, CDR2 FQNEAQ. CDR3 sequence: CASSPGGRVYGYTF. Written as DNA, the CDR3 is TGTGCCAGCAGCCCAGGGGGCAGGGTCTATGGCTACACCTTC. The whole variable domain, remainder taken from reference TRBV7-8 and TRBJ1-2, is GAGVSQSPRYKVAKRGQDVALRCDPISGHVSLFWYQQALGQGPEFLTYFQNEAQLDKSGLPSDRFFAERPEGSVSTLKIQRTQQEDSAVYLCASSPGGRVYGYTFGSGTRLTVV.

This clonotype was detected a few times. The chain combines TRBV5-6 with TRBJ2-5, with D possibly being TRBD1 (6 bases). Trimming removed 5 bases at V and 6 bases at J, with 26 bases between. Germline CDR1 SGHDT, CDR2 YYEEEE. The CDR3 totals 17 residues. CDR3 in amino acids: CASRRDRWNRAQKTQYF. In DNA form, the CDR3 reads TGTGCCAGCAGACGTGACAGGTGGAACAGGGCACAAAAGACCCAGTACTTC. Full variable domain (remainder filled in from reference TRBV5-6 and TRBJ2-5): DAGVTQSPTHLIKTRGQQVTLRCSPKSGHDTVSWYQQALGQGPQFIFQYYEEEERQRGNFPDRFSGHQFPNYSSELNVNALLLGDSALYLCASRRDRWNRAQKTQYFGPGTRLLVL.

This clonotype was seen many times. V and J are TRBV29-1 and TRBJ2-3; possibly TRBD2 for D (5 bases). CDR3 length: 14 amino acids. Germline V gene lookup returns CDR1 SQVTM and CDR2 ANQGSEA. The V end was cut by 6 bases, the J end by 2 bases, with 15 bases between. This chain's CDR3 is CSVASGPLTDTQYF. The CDR3, as DNA: TGCAGCGTGGCCAGCGGACCTCTCACAGATACGCAGTATTTT.

The table lists this clonotype with many counts. The chain is built from TRBV27 and TRBJ2-1, with D unclear. Germline V CDR1 and CDR2: MNHEY, SMNVEV (reference sequence). V gave up 6 bases and J gave up 10 bases, with 4 bases separating them. CDR3 length equals 9 residues. CDR3 nucleotides: TGTGCCAGCAGCAAAGAGCAGTTCTTC. Protein: CASSKEQFF.

There are many counts of this clonotype. V and J are TRBV15 and TRBJ2-5; maybe TRBD1 (7 bases). V was clipped by 5 bases and J by 5 bases, with 15 bases between them. In germline, CDR1 is LNHNV, CDR2 YYDKDF (reference sequence). This CDR3 contains 14 residues. CDR3 protein: CATSPQGSGETQYF. DNA of the CDR3: TGTGCCACCAGCCCACAGGGGAGCGGGGAGACCCAGTACTTC.

V gene TRBV6-2 or TRBV6-3 combines with J gene TRBJ2-3; 8 nucleotides align to TRBD2. Trimming cost V 5 bases and J 3 bases; bases outside gene matches: 10. This CDR3 contains 16 residues. Germline-derived CDR1 and CDR2 are MNHEY and SVGEGT. CDR3 bases: TGTGCCAGCAGTACTCTAGGCGGGGGGAAGACAGATACGCAGTATTTT. Protein sequence: CASSTLGGGKTDTQYF.

This clonotype came up many times. The chain links TRBV2 to TRBJ2-5; perhaps D is TRBD1 or TRBD2 (5 bases each). Germline CDR1 reads SNHLY; CDR2 reads FYNNEI. V lost 7 bases and J lost 4, with 16 bases in between. There are 14 residues in the CDR3. CDR3 sequence: CASTAAGSRETQYF. The DNA for the CDR3 is TGTGCCAGCACCGCGGCAGGGAGTCGAGAGACCCAGTACTTC.

The chain uses TRBV5-4 and TRBJ2-5; possibly TRBD2 for D (5 bases). The DNA end is more similar to TRBJ2-7, so the J call may be wrong. CDR1 is SGHNT, CDR2 YYREEE, per germline (reference sequence). The CDR3 spans 14 residues. The CDR3 DNA sequence: TGTGCCAGCAGCTTGGCGGGAAGGGCCGACGAGCAGTACTTC. It encodes CASSLAGRADEQYF.